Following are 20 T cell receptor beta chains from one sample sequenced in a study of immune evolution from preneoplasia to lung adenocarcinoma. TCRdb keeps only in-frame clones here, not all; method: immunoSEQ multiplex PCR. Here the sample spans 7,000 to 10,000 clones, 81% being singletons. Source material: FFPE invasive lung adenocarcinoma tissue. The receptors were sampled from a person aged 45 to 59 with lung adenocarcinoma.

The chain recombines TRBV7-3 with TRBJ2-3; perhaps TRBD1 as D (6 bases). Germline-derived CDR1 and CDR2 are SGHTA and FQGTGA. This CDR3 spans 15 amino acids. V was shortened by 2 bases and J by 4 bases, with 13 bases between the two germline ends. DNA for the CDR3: TGTGCCAGCAGCTTAGGACAGTCCTCCGCAGATACGCAGTATTTT. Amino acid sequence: CASSLGQSSADTQYF.

The CDR3 DNA reads as TGCGCCAGCAGCTTCGGACAGAGCACAAGCACAGATACGCAGTATTTT. This gives the protein CASSFGQSTSTDTQYF. The chain links TRBV5-1 to TRBJ2-3; D may be TRBD1 (6 bases). The V end lost 2 bases, the J end lost 0 bases, and 13 bases lay between the germline ends. CDR3 length equals 16 residues. Germline CDR1 reads SGHRS; CDR2 reads YFSETQ.

The CDR3 DNA follows: TGTGCCAGCAGTGGACCCATGGGACAGGGGGCGTACGAGCAGTACTTC. Protein: CASSGPMGQGAYEQYF. The chain combines TRBV2 with TRBJ2-7; 12 bases are a match to TRBD1. V lost 4 bases, J lost 4 bases, and 8 bases stayed unmatched. CDR3 length equals 16 residues. Germline V gene sequence: CDR1 SNHLY, CDR2 FYNNEI.

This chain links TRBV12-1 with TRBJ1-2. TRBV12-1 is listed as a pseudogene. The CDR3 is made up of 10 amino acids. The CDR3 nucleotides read TGTGCCAGCAGAGTCGATGGCTACACCTTC. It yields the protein CASRVDGYTF.

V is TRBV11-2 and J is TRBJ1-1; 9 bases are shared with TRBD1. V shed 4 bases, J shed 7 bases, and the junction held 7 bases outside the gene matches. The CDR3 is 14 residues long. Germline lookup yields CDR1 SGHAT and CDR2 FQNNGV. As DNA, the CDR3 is TGTGCCAGCAGCTCAATTCCGGGACAGGGTGAAGCTTTCTTT. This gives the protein CASSSIPGQGEAFF.

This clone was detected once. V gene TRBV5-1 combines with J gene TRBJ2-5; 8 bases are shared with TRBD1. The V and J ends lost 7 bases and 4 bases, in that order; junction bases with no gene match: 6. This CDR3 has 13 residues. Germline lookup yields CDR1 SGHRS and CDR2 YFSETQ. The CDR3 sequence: CASRQGYAETQYF. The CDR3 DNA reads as TGCGCCAGCCGACAGGGGTACGCAGAGACCCAGTACTTC. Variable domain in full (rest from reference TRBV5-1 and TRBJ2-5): KAGVTQTPRYLIKTRGQQVTLSCSPISGHRSVSWYQQTPGQGLQFLFEYFSETQRNKGNFPGRFSGRQFSNSRSEMNVSTLELGDSALYLCASRQGYAETQYFGPGTRLLVL.

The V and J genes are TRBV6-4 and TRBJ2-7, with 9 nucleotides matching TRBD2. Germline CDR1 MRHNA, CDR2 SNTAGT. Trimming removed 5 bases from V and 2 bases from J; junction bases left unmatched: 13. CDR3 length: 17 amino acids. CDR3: CASSRLRRGGRPYEQYF. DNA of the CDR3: TGTGCCAGCAGTCGCCTGCGGCGGGGGGGGAGGCCCTACGAGCAGTACTTC.

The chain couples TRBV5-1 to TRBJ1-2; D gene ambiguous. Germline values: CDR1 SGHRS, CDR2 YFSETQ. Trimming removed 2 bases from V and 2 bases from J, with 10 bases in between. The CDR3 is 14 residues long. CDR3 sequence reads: CASSFEGENYGYTF. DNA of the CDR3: TGCGCCAGCAGCTTCGAGGGCGAGAACTATGGCTACACCTTC.

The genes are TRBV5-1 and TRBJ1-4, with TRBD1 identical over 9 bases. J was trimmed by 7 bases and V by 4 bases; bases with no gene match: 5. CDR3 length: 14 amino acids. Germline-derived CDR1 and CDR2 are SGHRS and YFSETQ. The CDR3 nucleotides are TGCGCCAGCAGCCGGGGACAGGGTGGTGAAAAACTGTTTTTT. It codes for CASSRGQGGEKLFF.

The CDR3 sequence is CASKRSGLRNEQFF. CDR3 sequence (DNA): TGTGCCAGCAAAAGATCAGGGCTTAGGAATGAGCAGTTCTTC. This sequence joins TRBV11-1 and TRBJ2-1, with D perhaps TRBD1 (5 bases). CDR3 length equals 14 residues. Trimming stripped 7 bases from V and 7 bases from J, with 17 bases between. Germline assignment: CDR1 SGHAT and CDR2 FQDESV (reference sequence). Full variable domain (outside the CDR3, taken from reference TRBV11-1 and TRBJ2-1): EAEVAQSPRYKITEKSQAVAFWCDPISGHATLYWYRQILGQGPELLVQFQDESVVDDSQLPKDRFSAERLKGVDSTLKIQPAELGDSAMYLCASKRSGLRNEQFFGPGTRLTVL.

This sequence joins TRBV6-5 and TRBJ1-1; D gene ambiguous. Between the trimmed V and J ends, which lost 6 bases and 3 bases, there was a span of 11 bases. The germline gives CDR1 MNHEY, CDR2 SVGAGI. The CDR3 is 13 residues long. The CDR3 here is CASRSNAYTEAFF. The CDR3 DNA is TGTGCCAGCAGGTCCAATGCGTACACTGAAGCTTTCTTT.

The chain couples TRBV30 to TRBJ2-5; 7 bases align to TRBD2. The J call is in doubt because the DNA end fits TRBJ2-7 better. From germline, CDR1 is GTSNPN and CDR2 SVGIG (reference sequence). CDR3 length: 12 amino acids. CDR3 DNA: TGTGCCTGGGGGGACTACTCCTACGAGCAGTACTTC. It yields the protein CAWGDYSYEQYF.

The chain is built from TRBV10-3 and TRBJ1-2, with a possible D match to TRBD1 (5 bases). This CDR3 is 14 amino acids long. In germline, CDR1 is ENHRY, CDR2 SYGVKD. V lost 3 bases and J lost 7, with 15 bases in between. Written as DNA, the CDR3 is TGTGCCATCAGTGAAGGTCTAGGGGCGCGTGGCTACACCTTC. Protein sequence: CAISEGLGARGYTF.

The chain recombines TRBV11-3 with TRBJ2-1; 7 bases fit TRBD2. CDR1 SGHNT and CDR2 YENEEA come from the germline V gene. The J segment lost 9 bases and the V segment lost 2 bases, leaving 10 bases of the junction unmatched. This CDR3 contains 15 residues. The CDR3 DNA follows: TGTGCCAGCAGCTTATCGGGTAGGGAGGGCGCTGAGCAGTTCTTC. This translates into CASSLSGREGAEQFF.

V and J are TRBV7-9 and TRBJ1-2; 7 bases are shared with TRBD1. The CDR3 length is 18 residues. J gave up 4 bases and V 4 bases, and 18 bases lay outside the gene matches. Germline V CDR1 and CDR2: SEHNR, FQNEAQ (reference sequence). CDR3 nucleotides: TGTGCCAGCAGCTCTACCTCCAGCTCGACAGGGCTGGGCTATGGCTACACCTTC. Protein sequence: CASSSTSSSTGLGYGYTF.

The CDR3 nucleotides are TGTGCCAGCAGTTTATCGAGTTGGGGAGACAGGTCAGATACGCAGTATTTT. Translating gives CASSLSSWGDRSDTQYF. This chain connects TRBV27 to TRBJ2-3, with a weak D call TRBD1 (6 bases). CDR1 and CDR2 from the germline V gene are MNHEY and SMNVEV (reference sequence). The CDR3 has 17 residues. Trimming removed 0 bases from V and 4 bases from J, with 17 bases in between.

Written as DNA, the CDR3 is TGTGCCAGCAGCCAAGTCACTAGCGTCAATGAGCAGTTCTTC. Translation gives CASSQVTSVNEQFF. This rearrangement joins TRBV4-2 to TRBJ2-1, with 7 bases that match TRBD2. Germline V gives CDR1 LGHNA, CDR2 YNFKEQ. The junction had 3 bases not matched to a gene; V was cut back by 1 base and J by 6 bases. The length of the CDR3 is 14 residues.

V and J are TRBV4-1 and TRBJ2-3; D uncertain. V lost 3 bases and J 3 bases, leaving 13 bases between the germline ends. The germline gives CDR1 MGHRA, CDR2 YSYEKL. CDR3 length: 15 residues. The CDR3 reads CASSHASDMTDTQYF. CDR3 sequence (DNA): TGCGCCAGCAGCCACGCGAGCGATATGACAGATACGCAGTATTTT.

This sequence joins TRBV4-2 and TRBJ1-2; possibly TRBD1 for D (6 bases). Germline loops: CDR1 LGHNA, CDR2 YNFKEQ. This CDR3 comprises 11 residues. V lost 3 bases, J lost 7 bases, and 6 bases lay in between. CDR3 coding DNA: TGTGCCAGCAGCCAGACAGGTGGCTACACCTTC. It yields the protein CASSQTGGYTF.

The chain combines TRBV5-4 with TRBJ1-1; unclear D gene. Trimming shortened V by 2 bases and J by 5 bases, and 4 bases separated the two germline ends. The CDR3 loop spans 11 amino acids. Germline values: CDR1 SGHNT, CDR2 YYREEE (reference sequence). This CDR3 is CASSFGTEAFF. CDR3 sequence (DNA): TGTGCCAGCAGCTTCGGTACTGAAGCTTTCTTT.